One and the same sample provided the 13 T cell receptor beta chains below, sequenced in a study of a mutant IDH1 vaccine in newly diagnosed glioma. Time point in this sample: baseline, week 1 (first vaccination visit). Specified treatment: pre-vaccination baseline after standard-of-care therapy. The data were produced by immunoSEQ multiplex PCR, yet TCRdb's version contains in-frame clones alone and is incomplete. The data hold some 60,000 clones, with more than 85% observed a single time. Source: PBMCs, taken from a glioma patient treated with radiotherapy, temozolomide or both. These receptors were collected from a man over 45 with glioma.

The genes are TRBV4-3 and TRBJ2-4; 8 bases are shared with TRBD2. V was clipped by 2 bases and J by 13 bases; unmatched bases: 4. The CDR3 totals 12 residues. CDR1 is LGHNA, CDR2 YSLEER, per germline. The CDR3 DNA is TGCGCCAGCAGCCAACGGGGGGGGCCCCAGTACTTC. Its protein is CASSQRGGPQYF.

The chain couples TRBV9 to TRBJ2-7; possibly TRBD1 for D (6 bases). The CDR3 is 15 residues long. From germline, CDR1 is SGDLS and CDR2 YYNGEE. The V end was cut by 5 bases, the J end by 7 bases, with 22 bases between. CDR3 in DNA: TGTGCCAGCAGTCTCGGGACACGGGCTACGGGGGAGCAGTACTTC. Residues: CASSLGTRATGEQYF. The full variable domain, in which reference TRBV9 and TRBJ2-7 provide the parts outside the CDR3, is DSGVTQTPKHLITATGQRVTLRCSPRSGDLSVYWYQQSLDQGLQFLIQYYNGEERAKGNILERFSAQQFPDLHSELNLSSLELGDSALYFCASSLGTRATGEQYFGPGTRLTVT.

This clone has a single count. CDR3 sequence reads: CASSPRLRQGNYGYTF. CDR3 coding DNA: TGTGCCAGCAGCCCAAGGCTGCGTCAGGGAAACTATGGCTACACCTTC. The V and J genes are TRBV9 and TRBJ1-2; TRBD1 might be the D (5 bases). The CDR3 length is 16 residues. The ends were cut back, 4 bases at V and 2 bases at J, with 18 bases in the middle. Germline assignment: CDR1 SGDLS and CDR2 YYNGEE.

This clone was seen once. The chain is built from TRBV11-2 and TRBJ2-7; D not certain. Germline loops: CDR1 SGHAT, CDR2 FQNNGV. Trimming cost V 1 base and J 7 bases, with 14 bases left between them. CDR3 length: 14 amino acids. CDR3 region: CASSLGPSNYEQYF. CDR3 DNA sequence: TGTGCCAGCAGCTTAGGTCCCAGTAATTATGAGCAGTACTTC. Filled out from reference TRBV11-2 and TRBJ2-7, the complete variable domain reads EAGVAQSPRYKIIEKRQSVAFWCNPISGHATLYWYQQILGQGPKLLIQFQNNGVVDDSQLPKDRFSAERLKGVDSTLKIQPAKLEDSAVYLCASSLGPSNYEQYFGPGTRLTVT.

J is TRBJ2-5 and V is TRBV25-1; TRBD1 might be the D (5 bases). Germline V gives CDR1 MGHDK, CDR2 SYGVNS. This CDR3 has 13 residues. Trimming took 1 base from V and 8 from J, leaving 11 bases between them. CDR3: CASSESEWGTQYF. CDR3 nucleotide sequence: TGTGCCAGCAGTGAATCAGAATGGGGCACCCAGTACTTC.

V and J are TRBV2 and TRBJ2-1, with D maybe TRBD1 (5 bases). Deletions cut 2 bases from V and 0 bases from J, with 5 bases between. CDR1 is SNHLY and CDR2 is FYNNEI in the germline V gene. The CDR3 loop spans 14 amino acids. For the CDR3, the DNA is TGTGCCAGCAGTGAACAGGGCTCCTACAATGAGCAGTTCTTC. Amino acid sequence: CASSEQGSYNEQFF.

The CDR3: CASSLTSGRSTNIQYF. In DNA form, the CDR3 reads TGTGCCAGCAGCTTGACTAGCGGGAGGAGTACTAACATTCAGTACTTC. This chain connects TRBV7-9 to TRBJ2-4; TRBD2 matches 13 bases. With V trimmed by 3 bases and J by 7 bases, 6 bases remained unmatched. The CDR3 length is 16 residues. Germline CDR1 SEHNR, CDR2 FQNEAQ (reference sequence).

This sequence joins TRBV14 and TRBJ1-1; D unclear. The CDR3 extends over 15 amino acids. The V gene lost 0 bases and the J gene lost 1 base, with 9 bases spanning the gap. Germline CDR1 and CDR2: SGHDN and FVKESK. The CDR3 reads CASSQDSQANTEAFF. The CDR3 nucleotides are TGTGCCAGCAGCCAAGATAGCCAGGCGAACACTGAAGCTTTCTTT.

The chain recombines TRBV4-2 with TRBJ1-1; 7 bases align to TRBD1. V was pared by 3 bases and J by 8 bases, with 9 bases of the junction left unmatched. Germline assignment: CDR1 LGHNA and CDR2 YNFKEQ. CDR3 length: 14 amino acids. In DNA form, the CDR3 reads TGTGCCAGCAGCCAGGTAGGACAGGAGAGGGAAGCTTTCTTT. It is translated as CASSQVGQEREAFF.

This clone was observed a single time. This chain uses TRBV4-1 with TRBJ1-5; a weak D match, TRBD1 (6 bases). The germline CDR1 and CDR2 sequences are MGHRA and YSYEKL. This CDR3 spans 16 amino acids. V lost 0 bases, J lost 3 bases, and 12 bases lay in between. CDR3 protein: CASSQEGALVNQPQHF. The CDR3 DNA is TGCGCCAGCAGCCAAGAGGGGGCCTTGGTCAATCAGCCCCAGCATTTT.

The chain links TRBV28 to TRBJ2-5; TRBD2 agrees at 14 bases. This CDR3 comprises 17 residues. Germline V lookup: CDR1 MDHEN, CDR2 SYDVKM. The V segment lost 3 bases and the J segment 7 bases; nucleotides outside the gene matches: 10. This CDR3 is CASSLRTSGRTRGTQYF. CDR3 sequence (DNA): TGTGCCAGCAGTTTGAGGACTAGCGGGAGGACCCGGGGGACCCAGTACTTC.

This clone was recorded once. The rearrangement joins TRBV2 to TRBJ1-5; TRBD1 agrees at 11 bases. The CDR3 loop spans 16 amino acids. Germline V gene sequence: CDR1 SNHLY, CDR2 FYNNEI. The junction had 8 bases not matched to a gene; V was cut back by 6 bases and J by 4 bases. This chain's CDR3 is CASRNTGTGGNQPQHF. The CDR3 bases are TGTGCCAGCAGGAATACCGGGACAGGGGGGAATCAGCCCCAGCATTTT. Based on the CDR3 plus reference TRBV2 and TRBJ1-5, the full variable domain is EPEVTQTPSHQVTQMGQEVILRCVPISNHLYFYWYRQILGQKVEFLVSFYNNEISEKSEIFDDQFSVERPDGSNFTLKIRSTKLEDSAMYFCASRNTGTGGNQPQHFGDGTRLSIL.

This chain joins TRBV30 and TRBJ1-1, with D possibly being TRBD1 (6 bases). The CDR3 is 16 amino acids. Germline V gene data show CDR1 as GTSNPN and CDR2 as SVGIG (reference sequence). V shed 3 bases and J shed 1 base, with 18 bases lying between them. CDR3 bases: TGTGCCTGGAGACGGTCGTACGTACAGGGGAACACTGAAGCTTTCTTT. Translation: CAWRRSYVQGNTEAFF. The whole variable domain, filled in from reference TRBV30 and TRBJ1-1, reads SQTIHQWPATLVQPVGSPLSLECTVEGTSNPNLYWYRQAAGRGLQLLFYSVGIGQISSEVPQNLSASRPQDRQFILSSKKLLLSDSGFYLCAWRRSYVQGNTEAFFGQGTRLTVV.